The rows below give T cell receptor beta chains drawn from one sample of a study of shared clonotypes between healthy human individuals. Clones were read by immunoSEQ multiplex PCR, and TCRdb kept only the in-frame ones, dropping some. The repertoire holds under 600,000 clones, with roughly 95% as singletons. Specimen: naive CD4+ T cells sorted from blood. These receptors were collected from a woman under 40 in good health. The CDR3 runs from the conserved cysteine through the conserved F or W. Fields, in order: V gene, J gene, D gene, clone size, CDR3 DNA, CDR3 protein. D genes are given only for firm matches. Clone size is stated in some rows and not others, as once, few, many or a class when expanded.

TRBV28	TRBJ1-5	TRBD1	NA	TGTGCCAGCAGGAACAGGGGGCATAGCAATCAGCCCCAGCATTTT	CASRNRGHSNQPQHF
TRBV5-1	TRBJ2-2	TRBD1	NA	TGCGCCAGCAGCCCACGGGGACAGGGGGCGCAAATCGGGGAGCTGTTTTTT	CASSPRGQGAQIGELFF
TRBV27	TRBJ2-2	NA	NA	TGTGCCAGCACTCCTAACGGGGCAAACACCGGGGAGCTGTTTTTT	CASTPNGANTGELFF
TRBV30	TRBJ1-1	NA	NA	TGTGCCTCAGAAAGGAGGGTTAGGTCAGCTTTCTTT	CASERRVRSAFF
TRBV7-9	TRBJ2-7	TRBD2	NA	TGTGCCAGCAGCTTAGTGCCAGAAGCGGGAGGTTTGCAGTACTTC	CASSLVPEAGGLQYF
TRBV28	TRBJ1-5	NA	NA	TGTGCAACCAGTTATAGCAATCAGCCCCAGCATTTT	CATSYSNQPQHF
TRBV7-9	TRBJ2-7	NA	NA	TGTGCCAGCAGCTTTTCTCCCAGGCAGAGCTACGAGCAGTACTTC	CASSFSPRQSYEQYF
TRBV5-1	TRBJ1-6	TRBD1	NA	TGCGCCAGCAGCCCTACGACAGGGGTGAAGGGAGATTCACCCCTCCACTTT	CASSPTTGVKGDSPLHF
TRBV19	TRBJ2-7	NA	NA	TGTGCCAGTAGTATAGCAGGGAGCGAACCCTCCTACGAGCAGTACTTC	CASSIAGSEPSYEQYF
TRBV5-1	TRBJ1-3	TRBD1	NA	TGCGCCAGCAGCTTGGTTGGGGACAGGGCCAACACCATATATTTT	CASSLVGDRANTIYF
TRBV7-9	TRBJ1-2	NA	NA	TGTGCCAGCAGCTTAGTACCTCAGGGCAGCTTCTATGGCTACACCTTC	CASSLVPQGSFYGYTF
TRBV7-2	TRBJ2-5	TRBD2	NA	TGTGCCAGCAGCCCCGTGGGACTAGCGGGAGGTGACCTAGAGACCCAGTACTTC	CASSPVGLAGGDLETQYF
TRBV27	TRBJ1-2	TRBD1	NA	TGTGCCAGCAGTTTCACAGGGGCTAACTATGGCTACACCTTC	CASSFTGANYGYTF
TRBV5-4	TRBJ2-1	NA	NA	TGTGCCAGCAGCTTGGCCGGTGAGCAGTTCTTC	CASSLAGEQFF
TRBV7-9	TRBJ1-2	NA	NA	TGTGCCAGCAGCTTAGCGGTTGATGGCTACACCTTC	CASSLAVDGYTF
TRBV28	TRBJ1-5	NA	few	TGTGCCAGCAAGTGGGGGCAGATCCCGAATCAGCCCCAGCATTTT	CASKWGQIPNQPQHF
TRBV7-9	TRBJ1-5	NA	NA	TGTGCCAGCAGCTTAGGACAGTACAATCAGCCCCAGCATTTT	CASSLGQYNQPQHF
TRBV5-1	TRBJ2-2	NA	NA	TGCGCCAGCAGCTCGGATGGAAACACCGGGGAGCTGTTTTTT	CASSSDGNTGELFF
TRBV18	TRBJ1-3	NA	NA	TGTGCCAGCTCATCGGAAGGGGTACGAGGAAACACCATATATTTT	CASSSEGVRGNTIYF
TRBV18	TRBJ2-7	TRBD1	once	TGTGCCAGCTCGCGGGGACAGGGGGACGAGCAGTACTTC	CASSRGQGDEQYF
TRBV28	TRBJ2-7	TRBD2	NA	TGTGCCAGCAGCCAAGGCAATGGACAGCTGGGACTAGCGGATTCCTACGAGCAGTACTTC	CASSQGNGQLGLADSYEQYF
TRBV5-1	TRBJ1-3	NA	once	TGCGCCAGCACCGACAGATTCCACTCTGGAAACACCATATATTTT	CASTDRFHSGNTIYF
TRBV6-5	TRBJ2-1	NA	NA	TGTGCCAGCAGTTACTTCCCGGGTTCATCCTACAATGAGCAGTTCTTC	CASSYFPGSSYNEQFF
TRBV12-5	TRBJ2-1	TRBD1	NA	TGTGCTAGTGGTAACAGGGGTGAGCAGTTCTTC	CASGNRGEQFF
TRBV5-5	TRBJ2-6	NA	NA	TGTGCCAGCAGCTTGTCTTCATCGCGTTCTGGGGCCAACGTCCTGACTTTC	CASSLSSSRSGANVLTF
TRBV18	TRBJ2-3	NA	NA	TGTGCCAGCTCTCCTGGACAGACTAGCACAGATACGCAGTATTTT	CASSPGQTSTDTQYF
TRBV19	TRBJ2-2	NA	NA	TGTGCCAGTAGTAGACTCGGGGGAATGACCGGGGAGCTGTTTTTT	CASSRLGGMTGELFF
TRBV7-9	TRBJ1-1	TRBD1	few	TGTGCCAGCAGCCGACAGGGAAACACTGAAGCTTTCTTT	CASSRQGNTEAFF
TRBV10-3	TRBJ1-2	NA	NA	TGTGCCACCGAGAGAGGACAGTTAGACTATGGCTACACCTTC	CATERGQLDYGYTF
TRBV28	TRBJ2-7	TRBD1	NA	TGTGCCAGCAGTCCACCCCGCTCTCGGACAGGGTCCTACGAGCAGTACTTC	CASSPPRSRTGSYEQYF
TRBV9	TRBJ2-3	NA	NA	TGTGCCAGCAGCGTAGGGTCAGGGGCCCCCACAGATACGCAGTATTTT	CASSVGSGAPTDTQYF
TRBV6-1	TRBJ1-6	NA	NA	TGTGCCAGCAGTGGGAATTCACCCCTCCACTTT	CASSGNSPLHF
TRBV28	TRBJ2-5	NA	NA	TGTGCCAGCAGCCCCCCCCTTTGGCGCGCAACAAAAGAGACCCAGTACTTC	CASSPPLWRATKETQYF
TRBV5-8	TRBJ2-1	TRBD2	once	TGTGCCAGCAGCGCCGGGACTAGCGGGATAGTCCGCAATGAGCAGTTCTTC	CASSAGTSGIVRNEQFF
TRBV2	TRBJ2-1	TRBD2	NA	TGTGCCAGCAGCTTAGCGGGAGAAGGCAATGAGCAGTTCTTC	CASSLAGEGNEQFF
TRBV6-1	TRBJ2-2	NA	once	TGTGCCAGCAGTGAAAGGACAGCCAACACCGGGGAGCTGTTTTTT	CASSERTANTGELFF
TRBV5-1	TRBJ2-3	TRBD2	NA	TGCGCCAGCAGCCCCCAAACTAGCGGGAGAGGTACAGATACGCAGTATTTT	CASSPQTSGRGTDTQYF
TRBV28	TRBJ2-3	NA	NA	TGTGCCAGCAGTTTATTTTGGGAATCCAGCACAGATACGCAGTATTTT	CASSLFWESSTDTQYF
TRBV2	TRBJ1-1	TRBD1	NA	TGTGCCAGCATTCGACAGGGGATGAACACTGAAGCTTTCTTT	CASIRQGMNTEAFF
TRBV28	TRBJ2-4	TRBD2	NA	TGTGCCAGCAGTTTTTTAGCGGGAGTAGACATTCAGTACTTC	CASSFLAGVDIQYF
TRBV2	TRBJ1-2	TRBD1	NA	TGTGCCAGCAGAAAGACCGGGACAGATTATGGCTACACCTTC	CASRKTGTDYGYTF
TRBV9	TRBJ2-1	NA	NA	TGTGCCAGCAGCGTAGGATCCCGGATTAATGAGCAGTTCTTC	CASSVGSRINEQFF
TRBV28	TRBJ2-3	NA	NA	TGTGCCAGCAGTTTAAGCTCCGGGGGTGGAACAGATACGCAGTATTTT	CASSLSSGGGTDTQYF
TRBV5-1	TRBJ2-1	TRBD2	once	TGCGCCAGCAGCTTCTCGGGACTAGGTTCCTACAATGAGCAGTTCTTC	CASSFSGLGSYNEQFF
TRBV6-5	TRBJ2-7	TRBD1	NA	TGTGCCAGCAGTAGGGACAGGACGAGGTACGAGCAGTACTTC	CASSRDRTRYEQYF